The 29 T cell receptor beta chains presented below share a single source sample, sequenced in a study of T-cell reconstitution after alpha-beta-depleted transplantation in children. The authors prepared the TCRbeta library with unique molecular identifiers. MiXCR, applied by TCRdb to the PCR reads, yields one record per CDR3 protein. The sample shows 670,000 or so distinct CDR3 sequences, under 15% of them seen only once. Sample: PBMCs, taken before TCRalphabeta/CD19-depleted stem cell transplant. The source is a girl aged 2-10 years with congenital amegakaryocytic thrombocytopenia, due to receive a stem cell transplant.

This clonotype has ten or more counts. The junction departs from the called germline gene at one end, perhaps through a read error. The rearrangement links TRBV20-1 to TRBJ2-1, with 11 nucleotides matching TRBD2. Germline lookup yields CDR1 DFQATT and CDR2 SNEGSKA (reference sequence). CDR3 length: 12 amino acids. The CDR3 DNA reads TGCAGCGCTAGCGGGGGGTACAATGAGCAGTTCTTC. It codes for CSASGGYNEQFF.

This clonotype occurred many times. The chain combines TRBV6-5 with TRBJ2-1; D call uncertain. The germline V gene has CDR1 MNHEY and CDR2 SVGAGI. The CDR3 spans 17 residues. Trimming took off 2 bases at V and 1 base at J, with 15 bases between the two ends. CDR3 sequence: CASSYGSHLGSYNEQFF. CDR3 DNA: TGTGCCAGCAGTTACGGCTCTCACCTTGGGTCCTACAATGAGCAGTTCTTC.

The CDR3 bases are TGCAGTGCTAGCGTAAGACAGCCCAATCAGCCCCAGCATTTT. This encodes CSASVRQPNQPQHF. The chain couples TRBV20-1 to TRBJ1-5; perhaps TRBD1 as D (5 bases). CDR1 DFQATT and CDR2 SNEGSKA come from the germline V gene (reference sequence). V was pared by 3 bases and J by 3 bases, with 12 bases between. The CDR3 has 14 residues.

This clonotype was seen repeatedly, ten times or more. This chain links TRBV20-1 with TRBJ2-3; 7 nucleotides agree with TRBD2. CDR1 is DFQATT and CDR2 is SNEGSKA in the germline V gene (reference sequence). This CDR3 comprises 17 residues. The trim removed 2 bases at V and 0 bases at J, leaving 11 bases unmatched. CDR3 sequence: CSARPVFISGSTDTQYF. Here the CDR3 DNA reads TGCAGTGCTAGACCCGTTTTTATTAGCGGGAGCACAGATACGCAGTATTTT.

This clonotype was picked up many times. This chain connects TRBV7-8 to TRBJ2-7; D gene unclear. Trimming took off 4 bases at V and 5 bases at J, with 12 bases between the two ends. This CDR3 is built from 13 residues. Germline-derived CDR1 and CDR2 are SGHVS and FQNEAQ. The CDR3 region has the DNA TGTGCCAGCAGCTCAGACCGGAACCACGAGCAGTACTTC. Amino acid sequence: CASSSDRNHEQYF.

This chain connects TRBV20-1 to TRBJ2-5; 12 bases match TRBD2. CDR3 length: 14 amino acids. J lost 4 bases, V lost 7 bases, and 7 bases had no gene match. Germline values: CDR1 DFQATT, CDR2 SNEGSKA (reference sequence). The CDR3 bases are TGCAGTGGAATTCTAGCGGGAGGGGGAGAGACCCAGTACTTC. This gives the protein CSGILAGGGETQYF.

In its sample, this clonotype was seen a few times. V and J are TRBV7-2 and TRBJ2-1, with 7 bases lining up with TRBD2. The CDR3 runs to 17 residues. Germline loops: CDR1 SGHTA, CDR2 FQGNSA. V dropped 5 bases and J dropped 0; count of bases not matched to a gene: 10. The CDR3 sequence: CASSPPGGRTSYNEQFF. For the CDR3, the DNA is TGTGCCAGCAGCCCCCCGGGGGGACGCACCTCCTACAATGAGCAGTTCTTC.

This clonotype has a handful of counts. The chain uses TRBV28 and TRBJ2-7, with D maybe TRBD2 (5 bases). The CDR3 extends over 13 amino acids. The V gene lost 10 bases and the J gene lost 0 bases, with 13 bases spanning the gap. Germline lookup yields CDR1 MDHEN and CDR2 SYDVKM. CDR3 amino acids: CATREHSSYEQYF. DNA of the CDR3: TGTGCCACCCGGGAACACAGCTCCTACGAGCAGTACTTC.

This clonotype was counted at least ten times. V usage is TRBV5-1 and J usage is TRBJ1-6, with TRBD1 matching over 7 bases. Germline V gene lookup returns CDR1 SGHRS and CDR2 YFSETQ. Trimming removed 0 bases from V and 8 bases from J; junction bases left unmatched: 5. The length of the CDR3 is 15 residues. Written as DNA, the CDR3 is TGCGCCAGCAGCTTGGCCAGGCAGGGGGATTCACCCCTCCACTTT. It is translated as CASSLARQGDSPLHF.

This clonotype was picked up many times. The V and J genes are TRBV6-1 and TRBJ2-5, with 11 nucleotides matching TRBD2. The V and J ends lost 3 bases and 3 bases, in that order; junction bases with no gene match: 6. The germline gives CDR1 MNHNS, CDR2 SASEGT. This CDR3 has 16 residues. The DNA of the CDR3 is TGTGCCAGCAGTGATCACAGGGGACTAGCGGAAGAGACCCAGTACTTC. Amino acids: CASSDHRGLAEETQYF.

The chain carries TRBV2 and TRBJ2-5; 9 bases are shared with TRBD2. CDR1 and CDR2 (germline): SNHLY, FYNNEI. The V segment lost 8 bases and the J segment 5 bases; nucleotides outside the gene matches: 6. The CDR3 has 13 amino acids. CDR3: CASEGLAYETQYF. The DNA of the CDR3 is TGTGCCAGCGAAGGACTAGCGTATGAGACCCAGTACTTC.

This clonotype was seen many times. The chain carries TRBV20-1 and TRBJ1-2; no reliable D call. This CDR3 spans 14 amino acids. Trimming cost V 0 bases and J 0 bases, with 8 bases left between them. Germline values: CDR1 DFQATT, CDR2 SNEGSKA (reference sequence). CDR3 nucleotides: TGCAGTGCTAGAGACCAGAAAACTAACTATGGCTACACCTTC. Translated: CSARDQKTNYGYTF.

V gene TRBV4-1 combines with J gene TRBJ2-1, with D uncertain. CDR1 MGHRA and CDR2 YSYEKL come from the germline V gene. The CDR3 loop spans 16 amino acids. Trimming removed 4 bases from V and 8 bases from J, with 21 bases in between. The chain's CDR3 is CASSPAGLVGTYEQFF. CDR3 coding DNA: TGCGCCAGCAGCCCAGCCGGGCTAGTCGGTACCTATGAGCAGTTCTTC.

This clonotype was seen at least ten times. This chain links TRBV27 with TRBJ2-1, with TRBD2 matching over 10 bases. CDR3 length equals 15 residues. Germline CDR1 MNHEY, CDR2 SMNVEV (reference sequence). V lost 1 base, J lost 5 bases, and 2 bases stayed unmatched. In nucleotides, the CDR3 is TGTGCCAGCAGTTTATTACTAGCGGGGAACAATGAGCAGTTCTTC. Amino acids: CASSLLLAGNNEQFF.

The chain joins TRBV5-1 to TRBJ2-5; D gene ambiguous. V lost 10 bases and J 2 bases, leaving 9 bases between the germline ends. This CDR3 is built from 11 residues. Germline V gene lookup returns CDR1 SGHRS and CDR2 YFSETQ. The DNA for the CDR3 is TGCGCCTGCAACACACAAGAGACCCAGTACTTC. This translates into CACNTQETQYF.

The table lists this clonotype with many counts. CDR3 sequence (DNA): TGCAGTGCCTTCCTCCGGGACACCAACACTGAAGCTTTCTTT. It yields the protein CSAFLRDTNTEAFF. The chain joins TRBV20-1 to TRBJ1-1; the D gene is possibly TRBD1 (6 bases). This CDR3 region has 14 residues. V gave up 6 bases and J gave up 2 bases, with 16 bases separating them. Germline V gene lookup returns CDR1 DFQATT and CDR2 SNEGSKA (reference sequence).

This chain connects TRBV4-1 to TRBJ2-1, with a weak D call TRBD1 (6 bases). The CDR3 contains 15 residues. Germline V gives CDR1 MGHRA, CDR2 YSYEKL. Trimming stripped 7 bases from V and 0 bases from J, with 13 bases between. CDR3 DNA sequence: TGCGCCAGCAATTTGGGGGCAAGCTCCTACAATGAGCAGTTCTTC. It codes for CASNLGASSYNEQFF.

This clonotype was counted a few times. The chain has TRBV10-3 and TRBJ2-7; TRBD1 agrees at 7 bases. Trimming removed 0 bases from V and 3 bases from J; junction bases left unmatched: 2. The CDR3 spans 14 residues. In germline, CDR1 is ENHRY, CDR2 SYGVKD. Here the CDR3 DNA reads TGTGCCATCAGTGAGTCGTCAGGGGGCTACGAGCAGTACTTC. Translation gives CAISESSGGYEQYF.

This clonotype was recorded many times. J is TRBJ2-1 and V is TRBV5-1, with D perhaps matching TRBD1 (6 bases). The V end was cut by 0 bases, the J end by 2 bases, with 12 bases between. The CDR3 runs 16 residues. Germline V gives CDR1 SGHRS, CDR2 YFSETQ. CDR3 in DNA: TGCGCCAGCAGCTTGGAAAGGGACATAGCCTACAATGAGCAGTTCTTC. It encodes CASSLERDIAYNEQFF.

This clonotype was found once. This clone may be a read error of a much larger clone one base away. The V gene is TRBV28, the J gene TRBJ2-1; D is unclear. Germline loops: CDR1 MDHEN, CDR2 SYDVKM. This CDR3 has 16 amino acids. The CDR3 region is CASSDRRVVPYNERFF. As DNA, the CDR3 is TGTGCCAGCAGCGATAGACGGGTTGTCCCCTACAATGAGCGGTTCTTC.

Concerning this clonotype: This may arise from a read error, as a much more abundant clone is one base away. V and J are TRBV20-1 and TRBJ1-2; D perhaps matches TRBD1 (5 bases). The CDR3 runs to 14 residues. Per the germline V gene, CDR1 is DFQATT and CDR2 is SNEGSKA (reference sequence). The CDR3 is CSVRGGASNNGYTF. In nucleotides, the CDR3 is TGCAGTGTCCGGGGAGGGGCTAGTAACAATGGCTACACCTTC.

The genes are TRBV29-1 and TRBJ2-7; 7 bases match TRBD1. The V gene end was trimmed by 0 bases and the J gene end by 0 bases; junction bases not matched to a gene: 5. CDR1 is SQVTM, CDR2 ANQGSEA, per germline. The CDR3 extends over 15 amino acids. DNA of the CDR3: TGCAGCGTTGAAGATACAGGGGTTAGCTCCTACGAGCAGTACTTC. Translation gives CSVEDTGVSSYEQYF.

This clonotype has a count of ten or more. CDR3 in amino acids: CANYRGSYNEQFF. The CDR3 DNA reads as TGCGCCAACTACAGGGGCTCCTACAATGAGCAGTTCTTC. V and J are TRBV4-1 and TRBJ2-1; TRBD1 matches at 7 bases. CDR1 and CDR2 from the germline V gene are MGHRA and YSYEKL. With V trimmed by 10 bases and J by 0 bases, 3 bases remained unmatched. The CDR3 has 13 residues.

Points on this clonotype: A much larger clone differs from this one at a single base, so this may be a read error. The chain couples TRBV3-1 to TRBJ2-1; D is perhaps TRBD2 (6 bases). V lost 2 bases and J 7 bases, leaving 12 bases between the germline ends. Per germline, CDR1 LGHDT and CDR2 YNNKEL (reference sequence). This CDR3 comprises 14 residues. The CDR3 reads CASSQLASGNEQFF. The CDR3 DNA reads as TGTGCCAGCAGCCAACTAGCGAGTGGGAATGAGCAGTTCTTC.

This clonotype was found many times. The V call is TRBV4-1, the J call TRBJ2-2; 9 nucleotides agree with TRBD1. Germline V gives CDR1 MGHRA, CDR2 YSYEKL. The CDR3 totals 17 residues. V lost 1 base to trimming and J lost 6 bases; unmatched junction nucleotides: 9. Written as DNA, the CDR3 is TGCGCCAGCAGCCAAGTTGCCGGGACAGGGTTTTCCGGGGAGCTGTTTTTT. Its protein is CASSQVAGTGFSGELFF.

This clonotype was found many times. The gene calls are TRBV20-1 and TRBJ2-7; D uncertain. CDR1 and CDR2 from the germline V gene are DFQATT and SNEGSKA (reference sequence). The CDR3 has 12 amino acids. V was pared by 0 bases and J by 1 base, with 4 bases between. This CDR3 reads CSARDPSYEQYF. Written as DNA, the CDR3 is TGCAGTGCTAGAGACCCGTCCTACGAGCAGTACTTC.

V and J are TRBV18 and TRBJ2-3; the D is unclear. The germline gives CDR1 KGHSH, CDR2 LQKENI. This CDR3 comprises 14 residues. Trimming stripped 0 bases from V and 6 bases from J, with 10 bases between. CDR3 region: CASSPPNAVDTQYF. The CDR3, as DNA: TGTGCCAGCTCACCACCAAACGCGGTCGATACGCAGTATTTT.

As for this clonotype: This likely comes from a read error, as the CDR3 has no conserved phenylalanine or tryptophan at its end. This chain connects TRBV5-8 to TRBJ2-1, with 7 bases that match TRBD1. After removal of 7 bases from V and 5 bases from J, the junction contained 12 bases not matched to a gene. The CDR3 runs to 15 residues. CDR1 SGHTS and CDR2 YDEGEE come from the germline V gene. CDR3 DNA sequence: TGTGCCAGCGGAGTCCCGGGACAGATGGACAATGAGCAGTTCCTC. Translating it yields CASGVPGQMDNEQFL.

This clonotype came up many times. This rearrangement joins TRBV6-5 to TRBJ1-1; TRBD1 aligns across 11 bases. Germline lookup yields CDR1 MNHEY and CDR2 SVGAGI. J gave up 11 bases and V 2 bases, and 13 bases lay outside the gene matches. There are 16 residues in the CDR3. Here the CDR3 DNA reads TGTGCCAGCAGTTACATGCTCGGACAGGGGGCGGGAGGTGCTTTCTTT. As protein: CASSYMLGQGAGGAFF.